These 21 T cell receptor beta chains originate from one sample sequenced in a study of T cells in Graves' hyperthyroidism and ophthalmopathy. Researchers took RNA transcripts and amplified the TCR beta CDR3 regions from them. The TCR CDR3 first-round RT-PCR relied on the HTBI primer set. TCRdb reprocessed the multiplex PCR reads via MiXCR and lists one record per CDR3 protein. The sample carries around 500,000 distinct CDR3 sequences, around a fifth recorded once. The sample consisted of blood. Receptors originate from a woman in her seventies with Graves' ophthalmopathy.

This clonotype came up many times. The chain couples TRBV2 to TRBJ1-3; weak D call: TRBD1 (5 bases). The CDR3 runs 14 residues. From germline, CDR1 is SNHLY and CDR2 FYNNEI. Trimming cost V 8 bases and J 3 bases, with 14 bases left between them. CDR3 nucleotides: TGTGCCAGCGGCCTCAGGGAGGGTGGAAACACCATATATTTT. It translates to CASGLREGGNTIYF.

This rearrangement joins TRBV2 to TRBJ2-7, with TRBD2 matching 7 bases. This CDR3 has 13 residues. The germline V gene encodes CDR1 SNHLY and CDR2 FYNNEI. V shed 11 bases, J shed 9 bases, and the junction held 16 bases outside the gene matches. CDR3 in DNA: TGTGCCTGCACCACCCCGGGCCTAGCGGTGCAGTACTTC. Encoded protein: CACTTPGLAVQYF.

The sample holds many counts of this clonotype. CDR3 loop: CASTRSGLRGNEQFF. The CDR3 DNA sequence: TGTGCCAGCACGAGAAGCGGGTTACGGGGCAATGAGCAGTTCTTC. V is TRBV12-3 or TRBV12-4 and J is TRBJ2-1; a possible D gene is TRBD2 (6 bases). Trimming left V 7 bases short and J 6 bases short, with 19 bases between. The CDR3 runs 15 residues.

The sample holds a few counts of this clonotype. V is TRBV6-5 and J is TRBJ2-7; 7 bases align to TRBD2. The CDR3 runs 15 residues. Germline CDR1 is MNHEY and CDR2 is SVGAGI. J lost 5 bases, V lost 2 bases, and 9 bases had no gene match. CDR3 sequence reads: CASSYHREVNDEQYF. The CDR3 DNA is TGTGCCAGCAGTTACCACCGGGAGGTTAACGACGAGCAGTACTTC.

The V gene is TRBV7-2, the J gene TRBJ2-7; D unclear. The length of the CDR3 is 14 residues. CDR1 and CDR2 from the germline V gene are SGHTA and FQGNSA. Trimming removed 3 bases at V and 2 bases at J, with 11 bases between. The CDR3 DNA sequence: TGTGCCAGCAGCTTTCGAAACAGAGCCTACGAGCAGTACTTC. Protein sequence: CASSFRNRAYEQYF.

There are many counts of this clonotype. The chain recombines TRBV7-9 with TRBJ2-3, with D hard to call. The V end was cut by 2 bases, the J end by 5 bases, with 5 bases between. Germline assignment: CDR1 SEHNR and CDR2 FQNEAQ (reference sequence). The CDR3 spans 12 residues. DNA for the CDR3: TGTGCCAGCAGCTTATTCGAAGATACGCAGTATTTT. Protein sequence: CASSLFEDTQYF.

This clonotype was seen a few times. This chain links TRBV19 with TRBJ1-5, with 10 nucleotides matching TRBD1. This CDR3 comprises 16 residues. Germline V CDR1 and CDR2: LNHDA, SQIVND (reference sequence). With 4 bases clipped from V and 1 base from J, the junction kept 4 bases outside the gene matches. Here the CDR3 reads CASSKRTGGSNQPQHF. The CDR3 region has the DNA TGTGCCAGTAGTAAGAGGACAGGGGGGAGCAATCAGCCCCAGCATTTT.

This clonotype was recorded many times. CDR3 loop: CASSGTSYGYTF. In DNA form, the CDR3 reads TGTGCCAGCAGCGGGACATCCTATGGCTACACCTTC. This sequence joins TRBV12-3 or TRBV12-4 and TRBJ1-2; D may be TRBD1 (6 bases). The CDR3 has 12 amino acids. V shed 6 bases and J shed 4 bases, with 9 bases lying between them.

This chain links TRBV6-1 with TRBJ2-1, with D possibly matching TRBD2 (6 bases). The length of the CDR3 is 14 residues. The germline V and J ends were trimmed by 5 bases and 10 bases, with 18 bases remaining between them. CDR1 and CDR2 from the germline V gene are MNHNS and SASEGT. CDR3 DNA: TGTGCCAGCAGTTCTGGGACTGCCAATGTGGAGCAGTTCTTC. Its translation is CASSSGTANVEQFF.

This clonotype came up a few times. This rearrangement joins TRBV9 to TRBJ1-1, with 12 positions matching TRBD1. After removal of 4 bases from V and 7 bases from J, the junction contained 5 bases not matched to a gene. Germline lookup yields CDR1 SGDLS and CDR2 YYNGEE. This CDR3 is 14 amino acids long. CDR3: CASSLGTGGFEAFF. Here the CDR3 DNA reads TGTGCCAGCAGCTTAGGGACAGGGGGCTTTGAAGCTTTCTTT.

The chain couples TRBV19 to TRBJ2-7, with 7 bases lining up with TRBD1. This CDR3 spans 17 amino acids. Germline CDR1 reads LNHDA; CDR2 reads SQIVND (reference sequence). After removal of 2 bases from V and 4 bases from J, the junction contained 14 bases not matched to a gene. CDR3 sequence: CASSISWAGTVKYEQYF. The DNA for the CDR3 is TGTGCCAGTAGTATAAGTTGGGCCGGGACAGTGAAATACGAGCAGTACTTC.

Only one count was recorded for this clonotype. The CDR3, as DNA: TGTGCCAGCGGTCTCGGACCCAGCTCCTATAATTCACCCCTCCACTTT. This translates into CASGLGPSSYNSPLHF. This chain uses TRBV28 with TRBJ1-6, with D unclear. Germline V gene data show CDR1 as MDHEN and CDR2 as SYDVKM. V was cut by 8 bases and J by 0 bases, with 14 bases left in between. CDR3 size: 16 residues. The variable domain in full, with the rest retrieved from reference TRBV28 and TRBJ1-6, is DVKVTQSSRYLVKRTGEKVFLECVQDMDHENMFWYRQDPGLGLRLIYFSYDVKMKEKGDIPEGYSVSREKKERFSLILESASTNQTSMYLCASGLGPSSYNSPLHFGNGTRLTVT.

This clonotype was counted at least ten times. The genes are TRBV30 and TRBJ1-5; D is unresolved. The V end lost 1 base, the J end lost 2 bases, and 6 bases lay between the germline ends. The CDR3 is 13 amino acids. Per germline, CDR1 GTSNPN and CDR2 SVGIG (reference sequence). CDR3 residues: CAWSGGGNQPQHF. CDR3 in DNA: TGTGCCTGGAGTGGGGGTGGCAATCAGCCCCAGCATTTT.

This clonotype appeared once. The chain combines TRBV7-2 with TRBJ2-5; maybe TRBD2 (6 bases). Trimming removed 5 bases from V and 3 bases from J, with 22 bases in between. The CDR3 runs to 17 residues. The germline V gene has CDR1 SGHTA and CDR2 FQGNSA. The CDR3 bases are TGTGCCAGCAGCCAAGTGAGTGGCGGGATCGGGGAAGAGACCCAGTACTTC. It codes for CASSQVSGGIGEETQYF. The variable domain in full, with the rest retrieved from reference TRBV7-2 and TRBJ2-5, is GAGVSQSPSNKVTEKGKDVELRCDPISGHTALYWYRQSLGQGLEFLIYFQGNSAPDKSGLPSDRFSAERTGGSVSTLTIQRTQQEDSAVYLCASSQVSGGIGEETQYFGPGTRLLVL.

The rearrangement joins TRBV24-1 to TRBJ1-2; no clear D gene. V lost 3 bases, J lost 0 bases, and 1 base lay in between. Per the germline V gene, CDR1 is KGHDR and CDR2 is SFDVKD. The CDR3 has 12 amino acids. CDR3 sequence: CATSDPNYGYTF. CDR3 DNA: TGTGCCACCAGTGATCCTAACTATGGCTACACCTTC.

The sample holds a few counts of this clonotype. The V and J genes are TRBV7-2 and TRBJ2-2; D is uncertain. Germline CDR1 is SGHTA and CDR2 is FQGNSA. This CDR3 has 15 amino acids. The V end was cut by 5 bases, the J end by 5 bases, with 15 bases between. CDR3 protein: CASSPGGSRTGELFF. The CDR3 region has the DNA TGTGCCAGCAGCCCGGGTGGTAGTCGGACCGGGGAGCTGTTTTTT.

V is TRBV9 and J is TRBJ1-6, with D unclear. Germline CDR1 reads SGDLS; CDR2 reads YYNGEE. V lost 0 bases, J lost 7 bases, and 11 bases lay in between. The length of the CDR3 is 15 residues. CDR3 in amino acids: CASSVEYSPNSPLHF. CDR3 DNA: TGTGCCAGCAGCGTAGAATATTCCCCGAATTCACCCCTCCACTTT.

The CDR3 sequence is CASSISGLETQYF. In nucleotides, the CDR3 is TGTGCCAGCAGCATTTCTGGTCTCGAGACCCAGTACTTC. The chain joins TRBV14 to TRBJ2-5; D gene unclear. Germline V gene lookup returns CDR1 SGHDN and CDR2 FVKESK. There are 13 residues in the CDR3. Trimming removed 5 bases at V and 5 bases at J, with 12 bases between.

Note on this clonotype: The germline gene is not matched at one end of the junction; a read error may be the cause. The chain joins TRBV7-2 to TRBJ2-2; D may match TRBD1 or TRBD2 (5 bases each). CDR1 is SGHTA, CDR2 FQGNSA, per germline. This CDR3 comprises 16 residues. The CDR3 here is CASSPTGTMNTGELLF. The CDR3 region has the DNA TGTGCCAGCAGCCCTACAGGAACCATGAACACCGGGGAGCTGCTTTTT.

This clonotype was counted a few times. The gene calls are TRBV5-1 and TRBJ2-3; D is possibly TRBD2 (5 bases). Trimming stripped 0 bases from V and 0 bases from J, with 20 bases between. The length of the CDR3 is 19 residues. CDR1 is SGHRS, CDR2 YFSETQ, per germline. DNA for the CDR3: TGCGCCAGCAGCTTGGCCAGCCTAGCATTGAGCTCTAGCACAGATACGCAGTATTTT. Amino acids: CASSLASLALSSSTDTQYF.

This clonotype has a handful of counts. The rearrangement links TRBV10-3 to TRBJ1-5; D not resolved. The germline V gene encodes CDR1 ENHRY and CDR2 SYGVKD. The CDR3 extends over 14 amino acids. The V and J ends lost 4 bases and 2 bases respectively, with 9 bases between them. CDR3: CAISVSQGNQPQHF. The CDR3 DNA follows: TGTGCCATCAGTGTGAGCCAGGGCAATCAGCCCCAGCATTTT.